This T cell receptor (beta chain) was documented in a study of blood T cell repertoires in COVID-19. Assay: immunoSEQ multiplex PCR; the TCRdb copy retains only in-frame clones and omits some. The table shows more than 300,000 clones, with approximately 90% occurring only once. Germline V gene lookup returns CDR1 WNHNN and CDR2 SYGVQD (reference sequence). The CDR3 loop spans 16 amino acids. The ends lost 3 bases at V and 4 bases at J; junction bases unmatched: 10. The sequence derives from a man aged 30 to 45 who had recovered from COVID-19. The rearrangement links TRBV10-1 to TRBJ2-3; 7 bases line up with TRBD1. Specimen: PBMCs or T cells enriched from blood (not recorded which). CDR3 coding DNA: TGCGCCAGCAGTGATTCGACAGGGCGAATCGCAGATACGCAGTATTTT. Protein: CASSDSTGRIADTQYF.